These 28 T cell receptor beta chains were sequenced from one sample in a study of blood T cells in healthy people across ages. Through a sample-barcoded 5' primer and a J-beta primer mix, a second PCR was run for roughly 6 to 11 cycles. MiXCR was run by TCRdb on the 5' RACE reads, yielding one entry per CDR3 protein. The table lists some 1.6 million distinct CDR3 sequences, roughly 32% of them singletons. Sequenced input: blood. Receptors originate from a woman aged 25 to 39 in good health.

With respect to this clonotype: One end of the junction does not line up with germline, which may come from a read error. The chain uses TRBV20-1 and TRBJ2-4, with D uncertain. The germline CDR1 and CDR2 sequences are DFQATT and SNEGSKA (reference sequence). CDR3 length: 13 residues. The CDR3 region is CCVLIPAKNVQYF. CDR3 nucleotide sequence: TGCTGTGTCCTCATACCAGCCAAAAACGTTCAGTACTTC.

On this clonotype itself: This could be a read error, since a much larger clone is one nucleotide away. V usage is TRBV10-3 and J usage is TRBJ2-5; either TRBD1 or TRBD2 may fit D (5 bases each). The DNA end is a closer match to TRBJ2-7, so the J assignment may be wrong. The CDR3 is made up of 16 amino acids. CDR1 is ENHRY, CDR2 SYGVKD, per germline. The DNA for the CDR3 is TGTGCCATCAGTGAGCGCGCCGGGACGATATCCTACGAGCAGTACTTC. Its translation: CAISERAGTISYEQYF.

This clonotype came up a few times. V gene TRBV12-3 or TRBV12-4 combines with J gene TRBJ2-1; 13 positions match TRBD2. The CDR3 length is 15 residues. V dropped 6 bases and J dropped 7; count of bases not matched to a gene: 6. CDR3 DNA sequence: TGTGCCAGCAGACTAGCGGGAGGGCCGGAGAATGAGCAGTTCTTC. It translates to CASRLAGGPENEQFF.

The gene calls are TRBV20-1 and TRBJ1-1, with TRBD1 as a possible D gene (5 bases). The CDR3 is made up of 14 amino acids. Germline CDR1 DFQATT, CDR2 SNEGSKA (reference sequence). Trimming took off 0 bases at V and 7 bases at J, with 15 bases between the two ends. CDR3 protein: CSARDRRGGIEAFF. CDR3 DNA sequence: TGCAGTGCTAGAGATCGCCGGGGCGGGATTGAAGCTTTCTTT.

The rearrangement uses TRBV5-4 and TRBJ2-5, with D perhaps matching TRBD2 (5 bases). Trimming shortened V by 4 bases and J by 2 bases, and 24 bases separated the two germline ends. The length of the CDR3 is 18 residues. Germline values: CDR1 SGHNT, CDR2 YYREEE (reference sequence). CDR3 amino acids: CASSLSRLTRIGQETQYF. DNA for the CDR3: TGTGCCAGCAGCCTGAGCCGCCTTACTAGAATCGGGCAAGAGACCCAGTACTTC.

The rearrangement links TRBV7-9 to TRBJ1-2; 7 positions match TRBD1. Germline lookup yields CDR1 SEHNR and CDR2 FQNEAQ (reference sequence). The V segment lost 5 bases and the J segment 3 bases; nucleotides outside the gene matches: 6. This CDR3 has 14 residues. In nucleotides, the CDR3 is TGTGCCAGCAGCACCACTCAGGGGGACTATGGCTACACCTTC. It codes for CASSTTQGDYGYTF.

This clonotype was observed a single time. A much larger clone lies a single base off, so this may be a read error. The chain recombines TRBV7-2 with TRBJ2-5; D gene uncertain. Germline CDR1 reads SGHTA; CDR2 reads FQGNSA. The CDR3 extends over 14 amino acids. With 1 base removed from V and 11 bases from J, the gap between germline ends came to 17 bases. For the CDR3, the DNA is TGTGCCAGCAGCTTAGAACCCTACATGGATGAGCAGTACTTC. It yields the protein CASSLEPYMDEQYF.

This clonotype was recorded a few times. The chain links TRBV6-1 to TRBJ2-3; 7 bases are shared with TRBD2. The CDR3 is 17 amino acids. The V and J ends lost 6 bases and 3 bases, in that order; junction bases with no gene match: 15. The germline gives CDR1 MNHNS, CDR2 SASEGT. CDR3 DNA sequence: TGTGCCAGCAGGCCCTCGCCCGGGACTACCAAGACAGATACGCAGTATTTT. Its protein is CASRPSPGTTKTDTQYF.

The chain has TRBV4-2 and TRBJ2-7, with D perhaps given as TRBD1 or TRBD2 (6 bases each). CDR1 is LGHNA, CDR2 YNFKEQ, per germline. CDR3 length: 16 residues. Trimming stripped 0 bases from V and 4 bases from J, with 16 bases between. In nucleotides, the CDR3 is TGTGCCAGCAGCCAAGACCTTAGGGGGGCGCCTTACGAGCAGTACTTC. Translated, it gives CASSQDLRGAPYEQYF.

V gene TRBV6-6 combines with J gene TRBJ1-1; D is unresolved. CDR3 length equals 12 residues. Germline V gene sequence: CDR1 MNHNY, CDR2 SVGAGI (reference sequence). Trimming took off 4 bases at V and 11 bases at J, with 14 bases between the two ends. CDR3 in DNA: TGTGCCAGCAGTTTGGTCGGGGATGTCGCTTTCTTT. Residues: CASSLVGDVAFF.

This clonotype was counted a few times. CDR3 sequence (DNA): TGTGCCAGCAGCCAATTCTACCTTTCTTGGGCGCAGTATTTT. Protein: CASSQFYLSWAQYF. V and J are TRBV14 and TRBJ2-3; D is uncertain. Trimming shortened V by 2 bases and J by 10 bases, and 16 bases separated the two germline ends. There are 14 residues in the CDR3. Germline loops: CDR1 SGHDN, CDR2 FVKESK.

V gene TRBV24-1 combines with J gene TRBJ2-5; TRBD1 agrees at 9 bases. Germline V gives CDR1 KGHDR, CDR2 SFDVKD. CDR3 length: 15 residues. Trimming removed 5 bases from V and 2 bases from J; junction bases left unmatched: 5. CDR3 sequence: CATSARDRDQETQYF. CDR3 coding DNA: TGTGCCACCAGTGCCCGGGACAGGGATCAAGAGACCCAGTACTTC.

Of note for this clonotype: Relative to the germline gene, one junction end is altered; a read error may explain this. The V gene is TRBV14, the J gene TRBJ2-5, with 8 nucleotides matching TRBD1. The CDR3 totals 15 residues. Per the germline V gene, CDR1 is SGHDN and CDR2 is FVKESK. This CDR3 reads CASSLRQGMGETLYF. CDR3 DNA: TGTGCCAGCAGCCTACGACAGGGGATGGGAGAGACCCTGTACTTC.

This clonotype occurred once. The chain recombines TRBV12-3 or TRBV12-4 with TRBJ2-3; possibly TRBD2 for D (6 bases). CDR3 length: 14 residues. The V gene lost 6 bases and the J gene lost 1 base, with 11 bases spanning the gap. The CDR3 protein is CASRSSVGTDTQYF. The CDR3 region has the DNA TGTGCCAGCAGGTCTAGCGTCGGCACAGATACGCAGTATTTT.

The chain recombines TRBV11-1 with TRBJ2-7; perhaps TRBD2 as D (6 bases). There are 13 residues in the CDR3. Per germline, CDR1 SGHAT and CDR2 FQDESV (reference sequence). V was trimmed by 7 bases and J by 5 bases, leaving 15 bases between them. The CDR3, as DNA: TGTGCCAGCAAGACGGGAGACGGCAACGAGCAGTACTTC. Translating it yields CASKTGDGNEQYF.

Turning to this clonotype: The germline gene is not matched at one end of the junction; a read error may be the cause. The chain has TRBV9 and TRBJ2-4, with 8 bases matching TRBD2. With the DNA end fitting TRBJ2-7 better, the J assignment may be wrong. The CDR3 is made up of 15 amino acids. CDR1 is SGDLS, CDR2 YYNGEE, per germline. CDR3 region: CANSVGNSGTYEQYF. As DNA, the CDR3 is TGTGCCAACAGCGTAGGAAATAGCGGGACTTACGAGCAGTACTTC.

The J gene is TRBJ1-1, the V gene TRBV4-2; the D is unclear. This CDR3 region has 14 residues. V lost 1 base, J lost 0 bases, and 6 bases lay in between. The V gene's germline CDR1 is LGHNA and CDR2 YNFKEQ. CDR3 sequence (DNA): TGTGCCAGCAGCCAAGCGAGTATGAACACTGAAGCTTTCTTT. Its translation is CASSQASMNTEAFF.

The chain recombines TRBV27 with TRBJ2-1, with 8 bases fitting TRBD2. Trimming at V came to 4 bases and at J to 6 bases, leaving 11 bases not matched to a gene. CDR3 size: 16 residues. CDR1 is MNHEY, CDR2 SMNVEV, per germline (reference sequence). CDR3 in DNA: TGTGCCAGCAGTTGGAATGTCGGGAGGGAGGGCAATGAGCAGTTCTTC. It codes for CASSWNVGREGNEQFF.

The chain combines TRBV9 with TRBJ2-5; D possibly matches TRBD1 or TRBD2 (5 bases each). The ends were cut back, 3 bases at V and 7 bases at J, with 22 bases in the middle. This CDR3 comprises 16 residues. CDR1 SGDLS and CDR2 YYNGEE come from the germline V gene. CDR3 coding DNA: TGTGCCAGCAGCGCTGTAGGGGACGCCGTTACCGGGACCCAGTACTTC. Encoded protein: CASSAVGDAVTGTQYF. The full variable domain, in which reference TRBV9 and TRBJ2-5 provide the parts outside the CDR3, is DSGVTQTPKHLITATGQRVTLRCSPRSGDLSVYWYQQSLDQGLQFLIQYYNGEERAKGNILERFSAQQFPDLHSELNLSSLELGDSALYFCASSAVGDAVTGTQYFGPGTRLLVL.

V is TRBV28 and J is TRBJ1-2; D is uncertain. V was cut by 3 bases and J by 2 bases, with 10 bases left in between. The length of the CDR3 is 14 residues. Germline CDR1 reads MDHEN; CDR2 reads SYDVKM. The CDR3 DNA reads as TGTGCCAGCAGTTTTACCAGAGACAACTATGGCTACACCTTC. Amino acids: CASSFTRDNYGYTF.

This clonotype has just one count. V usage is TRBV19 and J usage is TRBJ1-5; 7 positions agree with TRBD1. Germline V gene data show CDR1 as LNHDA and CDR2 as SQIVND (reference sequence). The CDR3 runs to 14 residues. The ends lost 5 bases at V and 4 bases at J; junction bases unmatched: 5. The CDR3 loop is CASSAAGGNQPQHF. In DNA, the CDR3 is TGTGCCAGTAGTGCCGCAGGGGGTAATCAGCCCCAGCATTTT.

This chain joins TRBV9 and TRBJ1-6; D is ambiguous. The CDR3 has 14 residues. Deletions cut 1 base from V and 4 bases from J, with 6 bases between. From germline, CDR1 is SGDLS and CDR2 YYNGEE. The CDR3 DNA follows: TGTGCCAGCAGCGTAATGAGGTATAATTCACCCCTCCACTTT. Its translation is CASSVMRYNSPLHF.

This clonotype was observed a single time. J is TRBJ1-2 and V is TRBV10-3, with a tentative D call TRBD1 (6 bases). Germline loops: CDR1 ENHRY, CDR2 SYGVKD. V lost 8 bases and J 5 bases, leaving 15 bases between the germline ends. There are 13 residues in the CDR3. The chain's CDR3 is CAILSGGGYGYTF. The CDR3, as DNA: TGTGCCATCCTAAGTGGAGGGGGGTATGGCTACACCTTC.

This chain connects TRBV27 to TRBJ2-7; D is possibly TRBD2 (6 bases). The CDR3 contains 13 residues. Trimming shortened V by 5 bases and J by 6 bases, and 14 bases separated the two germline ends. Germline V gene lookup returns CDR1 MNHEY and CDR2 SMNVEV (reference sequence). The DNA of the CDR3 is TGTGCCAGCAGTCACGGACTGGGGGGCGAGCAGTACTTC. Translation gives CASSHGLGGEQYF.

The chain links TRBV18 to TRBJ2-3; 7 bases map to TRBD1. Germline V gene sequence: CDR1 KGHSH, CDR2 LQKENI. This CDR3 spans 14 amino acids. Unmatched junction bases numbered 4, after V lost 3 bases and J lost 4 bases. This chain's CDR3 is CASSPDRDPDTQYF. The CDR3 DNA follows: TGTGCCAGCTCACCCGACAGGGATCCAGATACGCAGTATTTT.

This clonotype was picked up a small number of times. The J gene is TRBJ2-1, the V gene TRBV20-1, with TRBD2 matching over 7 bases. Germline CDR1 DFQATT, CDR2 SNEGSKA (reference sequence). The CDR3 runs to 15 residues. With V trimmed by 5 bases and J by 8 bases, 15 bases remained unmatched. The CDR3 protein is CSARTTSLPSYEQFF. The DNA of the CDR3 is TGCAGTGCTCGAACGACTAGCCTCCCTTCCTATGAGCAGTTCTTC.

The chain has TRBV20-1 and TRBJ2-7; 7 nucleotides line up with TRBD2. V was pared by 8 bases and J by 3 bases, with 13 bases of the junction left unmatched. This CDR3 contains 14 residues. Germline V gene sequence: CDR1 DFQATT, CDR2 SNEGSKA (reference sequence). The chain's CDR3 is CSTPPMGGDYEQYF. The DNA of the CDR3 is TGCAGTACGCCCCCCATGGGGGGGGACTACGAGCAGTACTTC.

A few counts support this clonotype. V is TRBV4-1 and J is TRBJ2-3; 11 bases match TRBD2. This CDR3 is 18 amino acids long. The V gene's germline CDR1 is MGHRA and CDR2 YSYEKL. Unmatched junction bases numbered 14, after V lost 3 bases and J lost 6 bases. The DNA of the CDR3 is TGCGCCAGCAGCCATCCCCTGGTACTAGCGGGAGAGGGGGATACGCAGTATTTT. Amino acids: CASSHPLVLAGEGDTQYF.